The 30 T cell receptor beta chains listed next were all sequenced from one sample in a study of cytomegalovirus exposure and HLA in healthy donors (dated by TCRdb to the late 2010s). The library was prepared using the immunoSEQ multiplex PCR assay. A mixture of 60 forward primers for TCR Vbeta segments and 13 reverse primers for TCR Jbeta segments was used in the multiplex PCR. Entries here come from immuneACCESS through TCRdb and include only in-frame sequences with V and J called. Some clones fail to appear in such tables; in the studies checked, an unresolved V gene covers under half of the shortfall, and the cause of the remainder is unknown. The sample table lists just over 150,000 clones, under 90% of them with a count of one. 1.5% to 2% of the sample is taken by the ten largest. Sequencing was performed on PBMCs. These receptors all stem from a man between 18 and 29 years old in good health and CMV-seronegative.

The rearrangement uses TRBV28 and TRBJ1-5; D unresolved. The CDR3 sequence is 13 residues long. The germline V and J ends were trimmed by 5 bases and 4 bases, with 9 bases remaining between them. In germline, CDR1 is MDHEN, CDR2 SYDVKM. The chain's CDR3 is CASSPHGNQPQHF. The CDR3 DNA reads as TGTGCCAGCAGTCCCCACGGTAATCAGCCCCAGCATTTT.

V usage is TRBV18 and J usage is TRBJ1-4; D is ambiguous. CDR1 is KGHSH, CDR2 LQKENI, per germline. This CDR3 has 14 amino acids. The ends were cut back, 2 bases at V and 2 bases at J, with 6 bases in the middle. This chain's CDR3 is CASSPSGTNEKLFF. CDR3 sequence (DNA): TGTGCCAGCTCACCATCCGGGACTAATGAAAAACTGTTTTTT.

This sequence joins TRBV29-1 and TRBJ2-7; tentatively, D is TRBD1 (8 bases). CDR1 is SQVTM and CDR2 is ANQGSEA in the germline V gene. The CDR3 consists of 14 residues. The V end was cut by 0 bases, the J end by 4 bases, with 13 bases between. For the CDR3, the DNA is TGCAGCGTTGAAGACGGACAGGGAGGGTACGAGCAGTACTTC. Protein product: CSVEDGQGGYEQYF.

The chain's CDR3 is CASSRSGLDTEAFF. The CDR3 bases are TGTGCCAGCAGTCGGTCGGGTCTAGACACTGAAGCTTTCTTT. The chain combines TRBV7-9 with TRBJ1-1; D gene unclear. Trimming removed 6 bases at V and 3 bases at J, with 14 bases between. This CDR3 spans 14 amino acids. Looked up from germline, CDR1 is SEHNR and CDR2 is FQNEAQ (reference sequence).

The chain carries TRBV11-2 and TRBJ1-4, with D tentatively TRBD1 (5 bases). The CDR3 extends over 16 amino acids. The V end was cut by 5 bases, the J end by 4 bases, with 17 bases between. Germline V CDR1 and CDR2: SGHAT, FQNNGV. Here the CDR3 reads CASSLTPGLINEKLFF. The CDR3 DNA is TGTGCCAGCAGCCTAACACCGGGACTCATTAATGAAAAACTGTTTTTT.

The chain has TRBV7-3 and TRBJ2-1; a possible D gene is TRBD2 (7 bases). The CDR3 runs to 16 residues. Germline values: CDR1 SGHTA, CDR2 FQGTGA. V dropped 3 bases and J dropped 7 bases, with 19 bases sitting between them. The CDR3: CASSLLGKGRGNEQFF. Written as DNA, the CDR3 is TGTGCCAGCAGCTTGCTAGGGAAGGGGAGGGGGAATGAGCAGTTCTTC.

As for this clone: Other DNA sequences within the sample encode an identical CDR3. The CDR3 loop reads CASGLTGNTEAFF. CDR3 nucleotide sequence: TGTGCCAGCGGATTGACAGGGAACACTGAAGCTTTCTTT. The chain joins TRBV5-4 to TRBJ1-1, with D possibly TRBD1 on 6 matching bases. Germline V gene sequence: CDR1 SGHNT, CDR2 YYREEE (reference sequence). The CDR3 contains 13 residues. Trimming removed 7 bases from V and 1 base from J, with 11 bases in between.

CDR3 sequence: CASRETIRVPEQFF. In DNA form, the CDR3 reads TGTGCCAGCAGGGAAACGATCAGGGTCCCTGAGCAGTTCTTC. The chain couples TRBV6-5 to TRBJ2-1; tentative D call: TRBD1 (5 bases). The CDR3 runs to 14 residues. Per the germline V gene, CDR1 is MNHEY and CDR2 is SVGAGI. Trimming cost V 6 bases and J 9 bases, with 18 bases left between them.

This clone was found a few times. One end of the junction is discordant with germline, which a read error may explain. The rearrangement links TRBV7-9 to TRBJ1-2, with 7 bases identical to TRBD1. Germline assignment: CDR1 SEHNR and CDR2 FQNEAQ (reference sequence). This CDR3 is 16 amino acids long. The CDR3 sequence: CSSSLARDYRGFSGTF. The CDR3 region has the DNA TGTTCCAGCAGCTTAGCCAGAGATTACAGGGGATTTTCAGGCACCTTC.

V usage is TRBV30 and J usage is TRBJ1-2; D is unresolved. The V gene's germline CDR1 is GTSNPN and CDR2 SVGIG (reference sequence). Trimming shortened V by 2 bases and J by 1 base, and 14 bases separated the two germline ends. The CDR3 runs 15 residues. The CDR3 DNA is TGTGCCTGGAGTCCCCCCGGAGGACTTAACTATGGCTACACCTTC. Its protein is CAWSPPGGLNYGYTF.

This clone came up once. The chain has TRBV19 and TRBJ2-7; 9 bases align to TRBD1. The length of the CDR3 is 13 residues. The J segment lost 3 bases and the V segment lost 5 bases, leaving 2 bases of the junction unmatched. In germline, CDR1 is LNHDA, CDR2 SQIVND (reference sequence). CDR3 region: CASSPTGGYEQYF. As DNA, the CDR3 is TGTGCCAGTAGTCCGACAGGGGGCTACGAGCAGTACTTC.

The chain has TRBV28 and TRBJ2-7; D is possibly TRBD1 (6 bases). Looked up from germline, CDR1 is MDHEN and CDR2 is SYDVKM. The ends were cut back, 6 bases at V and 6 bases at J, with 12 bases in the middle. The CDR3 sequence is 12 residues long. CDR3 sequence: CASRNPGAEQYF. The CDR3 bases are TGTGCCAGCAGAAACCCAGGGGCCGAGCAGTACTTC.

The V gene is TRBV4-3, the J gene TRBJ2-3; tentative D call: TRBD1 (6 bases). This CDR3 region has 16 residues. The germline V and J ends were trimmed by 1 base and 1 base, with 12 bases remaining between them. Per germline, CDR1 LGHNA and CDR2 YSLEER. The CDR3 DNA is TGCGCCAGCAGCCAAGGTACAGGGTCTGGCACAGATACGCAGTATTTT. Protein: CASSQGTGSGTDTQYF.

The chain has TRBV28 and TRBJ1-1; a possible D gene is TRBD1 (6 bases). The CDR3 sequence is 14 residues long. The V end was cut by 3 bases, the J end by 0 bases, with 8 bases between. CDR1 is MDHEN and CDR2 is SYDVKM in the germline V gene. CDR3 residues: CASSFRGLNTEAFF. DNA for the CDR3: TGTGCCAGCAGTTTCAGGGGATTGAACACTGAAGCTTTCTTT.

The chain is built from TRBV7-9 and TRBJ2-7; 10 nucleotides agree with TRBD1. CDR3 length equals 17 residues. CDR1 is SEHNR and CDR2 is FQNEAQ in the germline V gene (reference sequence). The V segment lost 4 bases and the J segment 3 bases; nucleotides outside the gene matches: 12. The CDR3 nucleotides are TGTGCCAGCAGCTCAGACAGGGGGCGCTACGAGCGCTACGAGCAGTACTTC. Translating it yields CASSSDRGRYERYEQYF.

Only one count was recorded for this clone. This chain links TRBV30 with TRBJ2-2, with TRBD1 matching over 8 bases. Germline V gene sequence: CDR1 GTSNPN, CDR2 SVGIG (reference sequence). Unmatched junction bases numbered 8, after V lost 0 bases and J lost 2 bases. This CDR3 spans 17 amino acids. CDR3 amino acids: CAWSVLFDRGNTGELFF. Written as DNA, the CDR3 is TGTGCCTGGAGTGTACTGTTTGACAGGGGAAACACCGGGGAGCTGTTTTTT.

V and J are TRBV6-5 and TRBJ1-5; D not resolved. The length of the CDR3 is 13 residues. The germline CDR1 and CDR2 sequences are MNHEY and SVGAGI. V lost 2 bases to trimming and J lost 2 bases, with 4 bases between them. DNA for the CDR3: TGTGCCAGCAGTTACGAGGGCAATCAGCCCCAGCATTTT. Its protein is CASSYEGNQPQHF.

This CDR3 is CASSQGAMYEQYF. The CDR3 nucleotides read TGCGCCAGCAGCCAGGGGGCGATGTACGAGCAGTACTTC. The chain combines TRBV4-3 with TRBJ2-7; D might be TRBD1 (6 bases). V shed 3 bases and J shed 4 bases, with 10 bases lying between them. Per germline, CDR1 LGHNA and CDR2 YSLEER. There are 13 residues in the CDR3.

This chain uses TRBV5-6 with TRBJ1-2; 7 bases fit TRBD1. Germline CDR1 and CDR2: SGHDT and YYEEEE. There are 12 residues in the CDR3. V lost 4 bases to trimming and J lost 7 bases; unmatched junction nucleotides: 4. The CDR3 DNA is TGTGCCAGCAGCCGGACAGGCCTTGGCTACACCTTC. Its protein is CASSRTGLGYTF.

This clone has only one observation. The V call is TRBV6-5, the J call TRBJ2-7, with a weak D call TRBD1 (5 bases). There are 14 residues in the CDR3. CDR1 is MNHEY, CDR2 SVGAGI, per germline. The V end was cut by 0 bases, the J end by 6 bases, with 12 bases between. CDR3 residues: CASSYSQGSSEQYF. CDR3 nucleotide sequence: TGTGCCAGCAGTTACTCCCAGGGATCTAGCGAGCAGTACTTC.

The chain has TRBV6-6 and TRBJ1-5, with TRBD1 as a possible D gene (5 bases). This CDR3 contains 16 residues. Germline CDR1 reads MNHNY; CDR2 reads SVGAGI (reference sequence). The V end was cut by 6 bases, the J end by 5 bases, with 20 bases between. The CDR3 here is CASSPWPPGEDQPQHF. DNA for the CDR3: TGTGCCAGCAGCCCATGGCCCCCGGGGGAGGATCAGCCCCAGCATTTT.

V and J are TRBV28 and TRBJ1-2, with D possibly being TRBD1 (5 bases). The germline V and J ends were trimmed by 2 bases and 8 bases, with 15 bases remaining between them. CDR1 is MDHEN and CDR2 is SYDVKM in the germline V gene. The CDR3 sequence is 14 residues long. The CDR3 region is CASSLRGRALGYTF. As DNA, the CDR3 is TGTGCCAGCAGTTTAAGGGGCCGTGCCCTGGGCTACACCTTC.

The CDR3 region has the DNA TGCGCCAGCAGCTTGGTAACGGGACAGGAGGAGCAGTACTTC. This encodes CASSLVTGQEEQYF. The V gene is TRBV5-1, the J gene TRBJ2-7, with 8 bases fitting TRBD1. The junction had 6 bases not matched to a gene; V was cut back by 0 bases and J by 7 bases. The length of the CDR3 is 14 residues. Per germline, CDR1 SGHRS and CDR2 YFSETQ.

V gene TRBV18 combines with J gene TRBJ2-1, with D hard to call. CDR3 size: 13 residues. From germline, CDR1 is KGHSH and CDR2 LQKENI. V gave up 5 bases and J gave up 5 bases, with 10 bases separating them. The CDR3 region has the DNA TGTGCCAGCTCATCGTCGCAGAACAATGAGCAGTTCTTC. Amino acids: CASSSSQNNEQFF.

The V and J genes are TRBV6-5 and TRBJ2-1; 9 bases align to TRBD1. This CDR3 comprises 14 residues. V dropped 8 bases and J dropped 7; count of bases not matched to a gene: 9. From germline, CDR1 is MNHEY and CDR2 SVGAGI. The CDR3 region has the DNA TGTGCCAGCTTCTCGGACAGGGGCAAGAATGAGCAGTTCTTC. It translates to CASFSDRGKNEQFF.

V and J are TRBV29-1 and TRBJ1-1; D uncertain. The CDR3 extends over 12 amino acids. From germline, CDR1 is SQVTM and CDR2 ANQGSEA. Trimming took 0 bases from V and 12 from J, leaving 14 bases between them. The CDR3 DNA follows: TGCAGCGTTGAAGATAGCACATTAGTGACTTTCTTT. Translation: CSVEDSTLVTFF.

The chain recombines TRBV27 with TRBJ1-1; the D gene is possibly TRBD1 (5 bases). Trimming removed 6 bases from V and 3 bases from J, with 20 bases in between. Germline assignment: CDR1 MNHEY and CDR2 SMNVEV (reference sequence). There are 16 residues in the CDR3. CDR3 sequence: CASSPSWRDGDTEAFF. In nucleotides, the CDR3 is TGTGCCAGCAGCCCGTCCTGGAGGGACGGGGACACTGAAGCTTTCTTT.

The chain joins TRBV21-1 to TRBJ2-5; whether TRBD2, the table's D call, matches the DNA was not checked. TRBV21-1 is annotated as a pseudogene. This CDR3 contains 14 residues. The CDR3 bases are TGTGCCACAATCGGGTGCCCGGTCAAGGAGACCCAGTACTTC. Translating gives CATIGCPVKETQYF.

The rearrangement links TRBV7-2 to TRBJ2-7; 9 bases are a match to TRBD2. Germline values: CDR1 SGHTA, CDR2 FQGNSA. The V gene end was trimmed by 1 base and the J gene end by 5 bases; junction bases not matched to a gene: 12. There are 17 residues in the CDR3. As DNA, the CDR3 is TGTGCCAGCAGCTTAGATCTATTGCGGGGGGGCTCTGACGAGCAGTACTTC. Residues: CASSLDLLRGGSDEQYF.

This clone was recorded only once. The chain combines TRBV6-1 with TRBJ2-2; 7 bases are a match to TRBD1. J gave up 1 base and V 2 bases, and 7 bases lay outside the gene matches. The CDR3 sequence is 17 residues long. CDR1 is MNHNS, CDR2 SASEGT, per germline. The CDR3 protein is CASSEYRQGQNTGELFF. The CDR3, as DNA: TGTGCCAGCAGTGAATACAGACAGGGTCAGAACACCGGGGAGCTGTTTTTT.